The 19 T cell receptor beta chains below were found in one sample sequenced in a study of T-cell reconstitution after alpha-beta-depleted transplantation in children (dated by TCRdb to about 2016). The library was prepared using PCR. Instrument on record: Illumina HiSeq 2500. Molecular barcoding was employed in the preparation of TCR libraries, with unique molecular identifiers being used to normalize TCRbeta repertoire quantification. The public reads were quality trimmed at Q25 with fastp and then assembled into clones with MiXCR by TCRdb, keeping productive beta chains. Each record represents a unique CDR3 protein, reported with the most common genes and DNA among its rows. For this sample the table gives fewer than 750,000 distinct CDR3 sequences, of which over 25% were detected only once. The ten top clones hold 35% to 40% of the sample. The sample's treatment or condition label, in plain terms: allogeneic hematopoietic cell transplantation with graft depleted of TCRalphabeta T cells and CD19 B cells.

This specimen was PBMCs, taken before TCRalphabeta/CD19-depleted stem cell transplant. These receptors came from a boy younger than two with Wiskott-Aldrich syndrome, due to receive a stem cell transplant.

The chain links TRBV18 to TRBJ2-1; TRBD1 is a possible D gene (7 bases). The CDR3 spans 16 residues. Germline CDR1 is KGHSH and CDR2 is LQKENI. V was pared by 2 bases and J by 3 bases, with 14 bases between. Written as DNA, the CDR3 is TGTGCCAGCTCACCATTATCAGGGGGGTTCTACAATGAGCAGTTCTTC. It specifies CASSPLSGGFYNEQFF.

CDR3: CASSLARNTIYF. The CDR3 DNA follows: TGTGCCAGCAGCTTAGCCAGAAACACCATATATTTT. This chain uses TRBV11-2 with TRBJ1-3; D remains unclear. The CDR3 has 12 amino acids. Germline CDR1 and CDR2: SGHAT and FQNNGV. The ends were cut back, 1 base at V and 5 bases at J, with 3 bases in the middle.

The sample holds one count of this clonotype. This chain joins TRBV20-1 and TRBJ2-1; perhaps TRBD2 as D (5 bases). V lost 3 bases, J lost 3 bases, and 12 bases lay in between. This CDR3 is 14 amino acids long. CDR1 and CDR2 from the germline V gene are DFQATT and SNEGSKA (reference sequence). The CDR3 DNA reads as TGCAGTGCTAGGTGGGCTAGCAACTACAATGAGCAGTTCTTC. This gives the protein CSARWASNYNEQFF.

The V and J genes are TRBV20-1 and TRBJ2-1; possible D gene TRBD2, 5 bases. V lost 2 bases and J 0 bases, leaving 11 bases between the germline ends. The CDR3 runs 15 residues. Germline CDR1 reads DFQATT; CDR2 reads SNEGSKA (reference sequence). CDR3 amino acids: CSARLGLRSYNEQFF. The CDR3 region has the DNA TGCAGTGCTAGACTCGGACTCCGCTCCTACAATGAGCAGTTCTTC.

The chain combines TRBV28 with TRBJ1-5, with 7 bases identical to TRBD1. CDR1 and CDR2 from the germline V gene are MDHEN and SYDVKM. This CDR3 region has 17 residues. V was clipped by 5 bases and J by 0 bases; unmatched bases: 10. The DNA for the CDR3 is TGTGCCAGCAGTACCAGGACAGGCCATTATAGCAATCAGCCCCAGCATTTT. It translates to CASSTRTGHYSNQPQHF. Complete variable domain (other parts from reference TRBV28 and TRBJ1-5): DVKVTQSSRYLVKRTGEKVFLECVQDMDHENMFWYRQDPGLGLRLIYFSYDVKMKEKGDIPEGYSVSREKKERFSLILESASTNQTSMYLCASSTRTGHYSNQPQHFGDGTRLSIL.

The table lists this clonotype with a few counts. The V call is TRBV5-1, the J call TRBJ2-7; TRBD1 is a possible D gene (6 bases). The CDR3 sequence is 14 residues long. V lost 5 bases and J lost 0, with 12 bases in between. Germline V gene lookup returns CDR1 SGHRS and CDR2 YFSETQ. CDR3 DNA sequence: TGCGCCAGCAGGTCTCTCAGGGGCTCCTACGAGCAGTACTTC. This encodes CASRSLRGSYEQYF.

The rearrangement joins TRBV5-1 to TRBJ2-1, with a weak D call TRBD1 (6 bases). This CDR3 contains 15 residues. Trimming took off 4 bases at V and 2 bases at J, with 13 bases between the two ends. Per germline, CDR1 SGHRS and CDR2 YFSETQ. The CDR3 DNA follows: TGCGCCAGCAGCCAAAGTACAGGGCCCTACAATGAGCAGTTCTTC. Amino acid sequence: CASSQSTGPYNEQFF.

The genes are TRBV6-5 and TRBJ2-3, with D uncertain. This CDR3 region has 14 residues. V was pared by 2 bases and J by 0 bases, with 6 bases between. The germline V gene encodes CDR1 MNHEY and CDR2 SVGAGI. The CDR3 DNA reads as TGTGCCAGCAGTTACGCGATTAGCACAGATACGCAGTATTTT. It encodes CASSYAISTDTQYF.

This clonotype was picked up a small number of times. This sequence joins TRBV3-1 and TRBJ2-1, with no clear D. The V end lost 0 bases, the J end lost 13 bases, and 22 bases lay between the germline ends. The CDR3 loop spans 16 amino acids. Per germline, CDR1 LGHDT and CDR2 YNNKEL (reference sequence). The CDR3 DNA reads TGTGCCAGCAGCCAAGATCTTAAGAGGCCAGGAGACATCCAGTTCTTC. Translated, it gives CASSQDLKRPGDIQFF.

The chain recombines TRBV5-5 with TRBJ1-1; 8 nucleotides align to TRBD1. The CDR3 length is 15 residues. V lost 4 bases and J lost 3; bases outside the gene matches: 8. Germline-derived CDR1 and CDR2 are SGHKS and YYEKEE (reference sequence). CDR3 DNA sequence: TGTGCCAGCAGCCAACGACAGGGGCTAGACACTGAAGCTTTCTTT. Translation: CASSQRQGLDTEAFF.

V and J are TRBV5-1 and TRBJ2-2; TRBD2 matches at 10 bases. The germline CDR1 and CDR2 sequences are SGHRS and YFSETQ. Unmatched junction bases numbered 5, after V lost 3 bases and J lost 3 bases. The CDR3 loop spans 16 amino acids. DNA for the CDR3: TGCGCCAGCAGCTCCAGACTAGCGGGTGACACCGGGGAGCTGTTTTTT. This codes for CASSSRLAGDTGELFF. Full variable domain (remainder filled in from reference TRBV5-1 and TRBJ2-2): KAGVTQTPRYLIKTRGQQVTLSCSPISGHRSVSWYQQTPGQGLQFLFEYFSETQRNKGNFPGRFSGRQFSNSRSEMNVSTLELGDSALYLCASSSRLAGDTGELFFGEGSRLTVL.

The rearrangement uses TRBV5-1 and TRBJ2-7, with TRBD1 matching over 7 bases. Per the germline V gene, CDR1 is SGHRS and CDR2 is YFSETQ. Germline trimming cut 4 bases from V and 0 bases from J; bases unmatched to any gene: 10. The CDR3 is made up of 16 amino acids. The CDR3 protein is CASSRSPGQSSYEQYF. The CDR3 nucleotides are TGCGCCAGCAGCCGTTCTCCGGGACAGAGCTCCTACGAGCAGTACTTC.

This clonotype turned up a few times. The chain carries TRBV27 and TRBJ2-7; D remains unclear. The V end was cut by 0 bases, the J end by 7 bases, with 10 bases between. This CDR3 contains 13 residues. Germline V gene data show CDR1 as MNHEY and CDR2 as SMNVEV (reference sequence). The CDR3 nucleotides are TGTGCCAGCAGTTTATCCCGGGTGGGGGAGCAGTACTTC. Amino acid sequence: CASSLSRVGEQYF.

This clonotype was seen a few times. The chain recombines TRBV5-1 with TRBJ1-2; TRBD1 might be the D (5 bases). Germline-derived CDR1 and CDR2 are SGHRS and YFSETQ. The CDR3 totals 14 residues. Trimming took 4 bases from V and 0 from J, leaving 10 bases between them. The CDR3, as DNA: TGCGCCAGCAGCGCGGACATCGCTAACTATGGCTACACCTTC. It specifies CASSADIANYGYTF.

This clonotype came up a few times. V is TRBV10-3 and J is TRBJ2-1; 8 bases line up with TRBD2. V lost 7 bases, J lost 6 bases, and 11 bases stayed unmatched. CDR3 length equals 15 residues. CDR1 and CDR2 from the germline V gene are ENHRY and SYGVKD. The CDR3 loop reads CAITIAGSGGNEQFF. CDR3 in DNA: TGTGCCATCACAATAGCGGGATCGGGCGGCAATGAGCAGTTCTTC.

This clonotype has more than one count but fewer than ten. Germline is not matched at one junction end, which may reflect a read error. CDR3 coding DNA: TGTGCCAGCAGTGACTCAGCAGGATTTAACACCGGGGAGCTGTTTTTT. Protein sequence: CASSDSAGFNTGELFF. The V call is TRBV6-5, the J call TRBJ2-2; D remains unclear. This CDR3 spans 16 amino acids. Germline CDR1 is MNHEY and CDR2 is SVGAGI.

The chain links TRBV5-1 to TRBJ2-5, with D uncertain. The ends were cut back, 1 base at V and 2 bases at J, with 6 bases in the middle. The length of the CDR3 is 13 residues. Looked up from germline, CDR1 is SGHRS and CDR2 is YFSETQ. The DNA of the CDR3 is TGCGCCAGCAGCTTGCCGACGCAAGAGACCCAGTACTTC. It specifies CASSLPTQETQYF.

The gene calls are TRBV20-1 and TRBJ1-2, with D unclear. From germline, CDR1 is DFQATT and CDR2 SNEGSKA (reference sequence). CDR3 size: 12 residues. V dropped 5 bases and J dropped 3 bases, with 10 bases sitting between them. CDR3 nucleotide sequence: TGCAGTGCTTTGGGGAGGGACTATGGCTACACCTTC. Translated, it gives CSALGRDYGYTF.

In this sample, this clonotype turned up a few times. The rearrangement joins TRBV5-1 to TRBJ1-1; no clear D. The CDR3 runs to 13 residues. Germline CDR1 reads SGHRS; CDR2 reads YFSETQ. V gave up 4 bases and J gave up 1 base, with 8 bases separating them. DNA for the CDR3: TGCGCCAGCAGCGGGCAGGCGAACACTGAAGCTTTCTTT. Its translation: CASSGQANTEAFF. The variable domain in full, completed from reference TRBV5-1 and TRBJ1-1, reads KAGVTQTPRYLIKTRGQQVTLSCSPISGHRSVSWYQQTPGQGLQFLFEYFSETQRNKGNFPGRFSGRQFSNSRSEMNVSTLELGDSALYLCASSGQANTEAFFGQGTRLTVV.